Reported below is one TCR beta chain. TCRdb passed the 5' RACE reads through MiXCR, listing each CDR3 protein once. Counted here are 200,000 to 250,000 distinct CDR3 sequences, about 9.2% occurring once; the ten biggest clones make up 3.5% to 4%. The sample is drawn from a study of T-cell memory formation after mild COVID-19. The J segment lost 1 base and the V segment lost 3 bases, leaving 9 bases of the junction unmatched. The length of the CDR3 is 17 residues. Germline V gene data show CDR1 as SGDLS and CDR2 as YYNGEE. Source material: PBMCs or a T cell subset sorted from them (not recorded which). J is TRBJ2-5 and V is TRBV9; 10 bases fit TRBD2. This receptor was obtained from a man aged 18 to 29 who had mild COVID-19 (a few samples of this study predate the infection). Cell type and time point are not known. For the CDR3, the DNA is TGTGCCAGCAGCGCAACCGGGACTAGCGTCCTCCAAGAGACCCAGTACTTC. Translation gives CASSATGTSVLQETQYF. Together with reference TRBV9 and TRBJ2-5, the CDR3 gives the full variable domain: DSGVTQTPKHLITATGQRVTLRCSPRSGDLSVYWYQQSLDQGLQFLIQYYNGEERAKGNILERFSAQQFPDLHSELNLSSLELGDSALYFCASSATGTSVLQETQYFGPGTRLLVL.